The rows below give T cell receptor beta chains drawn from one sample of a study of naive and memory T cell subsets. TCRdb fed the UMI-ligation and nested PCR reads into MiXCR, producing one record per CDR3 protein. In the table there are 140,000 to 150,000 distinct CDR3 sequences, roughly 23% of which are singletons. Sample: naive CD4+ T cells from blood. The receptors stem from a human donor in good health. Both conserved end residues are part of each CDR3. Fields, in order: V gene, J gene, CDR3 protein.

V: TRBV7-9; J: TRBJ2-1; CDR3: CASSPTGLAGNYNEQFF
V: TRBV18; J: TRBJ1-5; CDR3: CASSPRAADQPQHF
V: TRBV30; J: TRBJ2-5; CDR3: CAWSLGVWETQYF
V: TRBV11-3; J: TRBJ2-1; CDR3: CASSLWSGLAGARSYNEQFF
V: TRBV15; J: TRBJ2-5; CDR3: CATSRGSRRDQETQYF
V: TRBV4-2; J: TRBJ1-2; CDR3: CASSQEAGVNGYTF
V: TRBV20-1; J: TRBJ1-1; CDR3: CSANRDRVTEAFF
V: TRBV19; J: TRBJ1-5; CDR3: CASSRRAESNQPQHF
V: TRBV5-1; J: TRBJ2-6; CDR3: CASSLNVFVGQDLSGANVLTF
V: TRBV20-1; J: TRBJ1-1; CDR3: CSALSGVGEAFF
V: TRBV20-1; J: TRBJ2-3; CDR3: CSASGRTDTQYF
V: TRBV18; J: TRBJ2-1; CDR3: CASSPPFGSSYNEQFF
V: TRBV30; J: TRBJ2-1; CDR3: CAWSGASAVWSIEQFF
V: TRBV3-1; J: TRBJ1-3; CDR3: CASSQVPGATGNTIYF
V: TRBV18; J: TRBJ1-5; CDR3: CASSQQSNQPQHF
V: TRBV5-5; J: TRBJ2-7; CDR3: CASSFLPYEQYF
V: TRBV12-5; J: TRBJ1-1; CDR3: CASGLWRATEAFF
V: TRBV6-1; J: TRBJ2-2; CDR3: CASSPRGGGRETGELFF
V: TRBV20-1; J: TRBJ2-5; CDR3: CSAQRGQGAWTQYF
V: TRBV28; J: TRBJ2-7; CDR3: CASFPSGLAPTYEQYF
V: TRBV5-1; J: TRBJ2-7; CDR3: CASSNRVQTYEQYF
V: TRBV20-1; J: TRBJ1-1; CDR3: CSAVGQGPEAFF
V: TRBV2; J: TRBJ2-7; CDR3: CASSRTADYEQYF
V: TRBV14; J: TRBJ2-7; CDR3: CASSTGPFSGQYF
V: TRBV29-1; J: TRBJ2-1; CDR3: CSVLGWQLNQFF
V: TRBV4-1; J: TRBJ1-2; CDR3: CASSPGTVRGYTF
V: TRBV3-1; J: TRBJ2-3; CDR3: CASSLWTSGNTDTQYF
V: TRBV28; J: TRBJ1-4; CDR3: CASREARGPWEKLFF
V: TRBV20-1; J: TRBJ2-3; CDR3: CSVRGYDTGDTQYF
V: TRBV7-8; J: TRBJ2-1; CDR3: CASSQRLVNEQFF
V: TRBV20-1; J: TRBJ1-2; CDR3: CSADRDSYSNYGYTF
V: TRBV30; J: TRBJ2-3; CDR3: CAWRSWGTDTQYF
V: TRBV5-1; J: TRBJ2-7; CDR3: CASSGGTSYEQYF
V: TRBV7-9; J: TRBJ2-6; CDR3: CASSFAPVFPGQGGPGANVLTF
V: TRBV29-1; J: TRBJ2-1; CDR3: CSVLGTSGYNEQFF
V: TRBV9; J: TRBJ2-2; CDR3: CASSVEARNTGELFF
V: TRBV12-3/TRBV12-4; J: TRBJ2-5; CDR3: CASSVGLLSMETQYF
V: TRBV20-1; J: TRBJ2-2; CDR3: CSARVASGRRGTGELFF
V: TRBV20-1; J: TRBJ2-3; CDR3: CSAAGQPKSTDTQYF
V: TRBV6-2/TRBV6-3; J: TRBJ1-1; CDR3: CASRVGHGEAFF